This entry is about one T cell receptor beta chain. The sample belongs to a study of OX40 agonist ivuxolimab in advanced cancers. This table comes from immunoSEQ multiplex PCR, and its TCRdb copy is limited to in-frame clones, with some not included. The table has 40,000 to 55,000 clones, just over 85% seen once; the top ten hold roughly 3.3%. This sequence was found in an adult with an advanced solid tumor such as melanoma, head and neck, liver or kidney cancer. This sample comprised CD4+ or CD8+ T cells sorted from blood, obtained in a trial of the OX40 agonist ivuxolimab.

The DNA of the CDR3 is TGCGCCAGCGGGGATGTCCGGAACACTGAAGCTTTCTTT. This sequence encodes CASGDVRNTEAFF. The chain joins TRBV5-1 to TRBJ1-1; D is ambiguous. CDR3 size: 13 residues. Germline-derived CDR1 and CDR2 are SGHRS and YFSETQ. V gave up 7 bases and J gave up 1 base, with 11 bases separating them.